One and the same sample provided the 17 T cell receptor beta chains below, sequenced in a study of T cell responses to AZD1222 COVID-19 vaccine. Here immunoSEQ multiplex PCR was the method, and the copy in TCRdb shows in-frame clones only, minus some. The sample has 90,000 to 150,000 clones, roughly nine tenths seen once. The sample here was peripheral blood, taken on day 0 of AZD1222 vaccination. These receptors were collected from an adult in good health.

The rearrangement uses TRBV3-1 (or the pseudogene TRBV3-2) and TRBJ1-1; D is unresolved. The V gene lost 9 bases and the J gene lost 8 bases, with 19 bases spanning the gap. CDR3 length equals 13 residues. Germline CDR1 is LGHDT and CDR2 is YNNKEL (reference sequence). The CDR3 region is CARLLKYTVEAFF. CDR3 sequence (DNA): TGTGCCAGACTCCTGAAATACACAGTGGAAGCTTTCTTT.

V is TRBV3-1 (or the pseudogene TRBV3-2) and J is TRBJ1-1; 7 bases are shared with TRBD1. J lost 0 bases, V lost 4 bases, and 5 bases had no gene match. CDR3 size: 15 residues. CDR1 is LGHDT, CDR2 YNNKEL, per germline (reference sequence). The CDR3 spells CASSPGQVLNTEAFF. The DNA for the CDR3 is TGTGCCAGCAGCCCCGGACAGGTTTTGAACACTGAAGCTTTCTTT.

The chain joins TRBV2 to TRBJ1-1; 7 nucleotides agree with TRBD1. Germline loops: CDR1 SNHLY, CDR2 FYNNEI. V trimming: 6 bases; J trimming: 1 base; junction bases outside the gene matches: 8. The CDR3 runs 15 residues. CDR3 in amino acids: CASSSTGEGNTEAFF. CDR3 coding DNA: TGTGCCAGCAGCAGCACAGGGGAAGGGAACACTGAAGCTTTCTTT.

This chain links TRBV2 with TRBJ1-1; a possible D gene is TRBD1 (6 bases). The CDR3 is 12 residues long. V was shortened by 6 bases and J by 4 bases, with 9 bases between the two germline ends. Germline CDR1 reads SNHLY; CDR2 reads FYNNEI. The CDR3 loop is CASRQQGTEAFF. The CDR3 region has the DNA TGTGCCAGCAGGCAACAGGGCACTGAAGCTTTCTTT. Full variable domain (missing parts from reference TRBV2 and TRBJ1-1): EPEVTQTPSHQVTQMGQEVILRCVPISNHLYFYWYRQILGQKVEFLVSFYNNEISEKSEIFDDQFSVERPDGSNFTLKIRSTKLEDSAMYFCASRQQGTEAFFGQGTRLTVV.

The chain links TRBV7-8 to TRBJ1-4; D is unclear. The germline gives CDR1 SGHVS, CDR2 FQNEAQ. CDR3 length: 15 amino acids. V was clipped by 5 bases and J by 5 bases, with 15 bases between them. The CDR3 region is CASSRLVGSNEKLFF. The CDR3, as DNA: TGTGCCAGCAGCCGACTTGTGGGATCAAATGAAAAACTGTTTTTT.

The chain links TRBV28 to TRBJ1-1; TRBD1 matches at 7 bases. This CDR3 has 15 residues. CDR1 MDHEN and CDR2 SYDVKM come from the germline V gene. Germline trimming cut 5 bases from V and 6 bases from J; bases unmatched to any gene: 12. CDR3 nucleotides: TGTGCCAGCAGTGGCGAGTCAACAGGGGCGTCTGAAGCTTTCTTT. Translating gives CASSGESTGASEAFF.

The chain has TRBV7-8 and TRBJ1-2, with D maybe TRBD1 (5 bases). Trimming removed 1 base from V and 7 bases from J, with 10 bases in between. The germline V gene encodes CDR1 SGHVS and CDR2 FQNEAQ. This CDR3 has 13 amino acids. This CDR3 reads CASSLGPRGGYTF. The DNA for the CDR3 is TGTGCCAGCAGCTTAGGACCTAGGGGTGGCTACACCTTC.

In its sample, this clone was seen once. The genes are TRBV11-2 and TRBJ2-5; D is perhaps TRBD1 or TRBD2 (5 bases each). The CDR3 spans 14 residues. CDR1 is SGHAT, CDR2 FQNNGV, per germline. The V end lost 3 bases, the J end lost 1 base, and 9 bases lay between the germline ends. This CDR3 is CASSFSGRQETQYF. The CDR3 nucleotides are TGTGCCAGCAGCTTTTCGGGGCGCCAAGAGACCCAGTACTTC.

The chain carries TRBV20-1 and TRBJ2-1, with 7 bases that match TRBD2. Germline CDR1 is DFQATT and CDR2 is SNEGSKA (reference sequence). CDR3 length: 13 amino acids. V lost 3 bases and J lost 7; bases outside the gene matches: 6. The CDR3 nucleotides are TGCAGTGCTAGTTACGCCGGGAGGAATGAGCAGTTCTTC. Translated: CSASYAGRNEQFF.

The CDR3 DNA reads as TGTGCCAGTAGTACACGACTAGCTTCGTACAATGAGCAGTTCTTC. Encoded protein: CASSTRLASYNEQFF. The genes are TRBV19 and TRBJ2-1, with 7 positions matching TRBD2. J lost 4 bases, V lost 4 bases, and 7 bases had no gene match. The germline V gene has CDR1 LNHDA and CDR2 SQIVND (reference sequence). The CDR3 sequence is 15 residues long. The complete variable domain, with remaining parts taken from reference TRBV19 and TRBJ2-1, reads DGGITQSPKYLFRKEGQNVTLSCEQNLNHDAMYWYRQDPGQGLRLIYYSQIVNDFQKGDIAEGYSVSREKKESFPLTVTSAQKNPTAFYLCASSTRLASYNEQFFGPGTRLTVL.

The rearrangement links TRBV12-3 or TRBV12-4 to TRBJ1-5, with D uncertain. Trimming took 7 bases from V and 9 from J, leaving 13 bases between them. The length of the CDR3 is 12 residues. The CDR3 nucleotides are TGTGCCAGCACTTTTGGAGGGATGCCCCAGCATTTT. Protein: CASTFGGMPQHF.

The chain is built from TRBV28 and TRBJ1-2, with a weak D call TRBD1 (5 bases). Trimming removed 3 bases at V and 3 bases at J, with 17 bases between. Germline CDR1 MDHEN, CDR2 SYDVKM. The CDR3 spans 16 residues. The DNA of the CDR3 is TGTGCCAGCAGTTTGCCTGGGCAGGGAAAGGACTATGGCTACACCTTC. It yields the protein CASSLPGQGKDYGYTF.

The chain couples TRBV7-9 to TRBJ1-3; D remains unclear. The CDR3 is 14 residues long. V was cut by 7 bases and J by 0 bases, with 10 bases left in between. Germline assignment: CDR1 SEHNR and CDR2 FQNEAQ (reference sequence). The CDR3 coding sequence is TGTGCCAGCATAGCGGCAGCCTCTGGAAACACCATATATTTT. Protein sequence: CASIAAASGNTIYF.

V and J are TRBV6-5 and TRBJ1-1, with D perhaps matching TRBD1 (6 bases). The ends were cut back, 6 bases at V and 10 bases at J, with 15 bases in the middle. The germline CDR1 and CDR2 sequences are MNHEY and SVGAGI. The CDR3 length is 12 residues. The DNA of the CDR3 is TGTGCCAGCAGCGGCGACAGGTCATCAGCTTTCTTT. This codes for CASSGDRSSAFF.

CDR3 residues: CASSPGTVRSSYEQYF. DNA for the CDR3: TGTGCCAGCAGCCCCGGGACAGTGAGGAGCTCCTACGAGCAGTACTTC. The gene calls are TRBV7-7 and TRBJ2-7; 7 bases are a match to TRBD1. CDR1 SSHAT and CDR2 FNYEAQ come from the germline V gene (reference sequence). The ends lost 5 bases at V and 0 bases at J; junction bases unmatched: 10. The CDR3 spans 16 residues.

The chain combines TRBV6-5 with TRBJ1-2; D may be TRBD1 (6 bases). The CDR3 is made up of 15 amino acids. Germline CDR1 is MNHEY and CDR2 is SVGAGI. The V and J ends lost 7 bases and 5 bases respectively, with 20 bases between them. In DNA form, the CDR3 reads TGTGCCAGCACCCTGGGGGGGGGCTTTCGGTATGGCTACACCTTC. Amino acid sequence: CASTLGGGFRYGYTF.

The chain has TRBV3-1 (or the pseudogene TRBV3-2) and TRBJ2-7, with TRBD2 identical over 7 bases. The CDR3 is 16 amino acids. Germline V gene lookup returns CDR1 LGHDT and CDR2 YNNKEL (reference sequence). The ends lost 4 bases at V and 1 base at J; junction bases unmatched: 10. The CDR3 DNA follows: TGTGCCAGCAGCCCCAATGGGGGGGGATTATCCTACGAGCAGTACTTC. Amino acids: CASSPNGGGLSYEQYF.